A selection of T cell receptor beta chains follows, all from one sample in a study of cytomegalovirus exposure and HLA in healthy donors. Assay: immunoSEQ multiplex PCR; the TCRdb copy retains only in-frame clones and omits some. The repertoire consists of 250,000 to 350,000 clones, with 70% to 90% occurring once and the leading ten covering around 0.8%. Sequencing input: PBMCs. The receptors here all came from a woman aged 18-35 years in good health and CMV-seronegative. Each CDR3 is given with its conserved first and last residue. The D gene is left open where the match is weak. Clone size, where shown, is once, few, many, or a class for clones that have expanded.

v_call,j_call,d_call,clone_size,cdr3_nt,cdr3_aa
TRBV6-5,TRBJ2-3,TRBD2,NA,TGTGCCAGCGAGGCCAGCGGGGCTAGCACAGATACGCAGTATTTT,CASEASGASTDTQYF
TRBV6-5,TRBJ1-5,NA,NA,TGTGCCACGGGAGCGGGAAATCAGCCCCAGCATTTT,CATGAGNQPQHF
TRBV28,TRBJ2-7,TRBD1,NA,TGTGCCAGCAACAACCAGGGGGATACCTACGAGCAGTACTTC,CASNNQGDTYEQYF
TRBV9,TRBJ2-2,NA,NA,TGTGCCAGCAGCGTAAGGGGATCGTACACCGGGGAGCTGTTTTTT,CASSVRGSYTGELFF
TRBV29-1,TRBJ1-2,TRBD1,NA,TGCAGCGTCCACCAATTGAGACAGGGGGTTGGCTACACCTTC,CSVHQLRQGVGYTF
TRBV7-2,TRBJ2-7,NA,NA,TGTGCCAGCAGCTTAGGGGTACACGCTAGCGTCTACGAGCAGTACTTC,CASSLGVHASVYEQYF
TRBV27,TRBJ2-1,TRBD2,NA,TGTGCCAGCAGTTTATGGGCGGGAGTGAGTGAGCAGTTCTTC,CASSLWAGVSEQFF
TRBV2,TRBJ1-2,NA,NA,TGTGCCAGAAGCCCTCCTCCGAGTAACTATGGCTACACCTTC,CARSPPPSNYGYTF
TRBV2,TRBJ2-7,NA,NA,TGTGCCAGCATCGCGGCTGTGGGCGAGCAGTACTTC,CASIAAVGEQYF
TRBV7-8,TRBJ2-3,TRBD1,few,TGTGCCAGCAGCTCGGGACAGGGGGTCACAGATACGCAGTATTTT,CASSSGQGVTDTQYF
TRBV7-2,TRBJ1-5,NA,once,TGTGCCAGCAGTCAACGTGGGCGGGAGCCCCAGCATTTT,CASSQRGREPQHF
TRBV4-3,TRBJ1-1,NA,few,TGCGCCAGCAGCCTGCCGGGGACTGAAGCTTTCTTT,CASSLPGTEAFF
TRBV5-1,TRBJ1-1,NA,NA,TGCGCCAGCAGCAAACAGAGCATGAACACTGAAGCTTTCTTT,CASSKQSMNTEAFF
TRBV6-5,TRBJ2-3,NA,NA,TGTGCCAGCAGTAGCCTCGGCACAGATACGCAGTATTTT,CASSSLGTDTQYF
TRBV7-9,TRBJ2-1,TRBD2,NA,TGTGCCAGCAGCTTCAGCGGGAGTGTTTACAATGAGCAGTTCTTC,CASSFSGSVYNEQFF
TRBV11-2,TRBJ2-7,NA,NA,TGTGCCAGCAGTCTTCTGGGCGACGAGCAGTACTTC,CASSLLGDEQYF
TRBV11-2,TRBJ1-5,NA,NA,TGTGCCAGCAGCTTAGAAGGGGCGAGCAATCAGCCCCAGCATTTT,CASSLEGASNQPQHF
TRBV2,TRBJ2-2,TRBD2,NA,TGTGCCAGCAGGCTCACTAGCGTCGGTGTCGGGGAGCTGTTTTTT,CASRLTSVGVGELFF
TRBV4-2,TRBJ1-5,NA,NA,TGTGCCAGCAGCCAAGTTAGCGATCAGCCCCAGCATTTT,CASSQVSDQPQHF
TRBV29-1,TRBJ2-5,TRBD2,NA,TGCAGCGTTGAAAGGACTAGCGGGAGTAGGCAAGAGACCCAGTACTTC,CSVERTSGSRQETQYF
TRBV7-9,TRBJ2-1,NA,NA,TGTGCCAGCAGCTTCACTAGCAATGAGCAGTTCTTC,CASSFTSNEQFF
TRBV7-7,TRBJ2-5,NA,NA,TGTGCTAGCAGCTTAGGGCAGGGTATACAAGAGACCCAGTACTTC,CASSLGQGIQETQYF
TRBV25-1,TRBJ2-1,NA,once,TGTGCCAGCAGTCCCGCCCTAGCGGAGCAGTTCTTC,CASSPALAEQFF
TRBV29-1,TRBJ1-4,NA,NA,TGCAGCGTTGCACAGACAAATGAAAAACTGTTTTTT,CSVAQTNEKLFF
TRBV6-5,TRBJ2-1,TRBD2,NA,TGTGCCAGCAGTCCGGGACTAGCGGGAGATGGTGAGCAGTTCTTC,CASSPGLAGDGEQFF
TRBV9,TRBJ2-1,TRBD2,NA,TGTGCCAGCAGCGTGGGACTAGCGGGAGTTGTTGAGCAGTTCTTC,CASSVGLAGVVEQFF
TRBV27,TRBJ2-5,TRBD2,NA,TGTGCCAGCAGTTCGAGTAGCGGGGCGGGACAAGAGACCCAGTACTTC,CASSSSSGAGQETQYF
TRBV4-2,TRBJ2-7,TRBD2,NA,TGTGCCAGCAGCCTAGTGGGGGGGGGAGCCGTCTACGAGCAGTACTTC,CASSLVGGGAVYEQYF
TRBV27,TRBJ1-1,NA,NA,TGTGCCAGCAGTTTCTTTGCTACGAACGAAGCTTTCTTT,CASSFFATNEAFF
TRBV28,TRBJ2-7,NA,NA,TGTGCCAGCAGTTTACGGTACGAGCAGTACTTC,CASSLRYEQYF
TRBV27,TRBJ2-2,NA,NA,TGTGCCAGCAGTTCCCGGAGGGACAGCCACACCGGGGAGCTGTTTTTT,CASSSRRDSHTGELFF
TRBV5-1,TRBJ2-2,TRBD2,once,TGCGCCAGCTGCGGGACTAGCGGGGACACCGGGGAGCTGTTTTTT,CASCGTSGDTGELFF
TRBV19,TRBJ1-1,TRBD1,NA,TGTGCCAGTAGCCGATCCGGACAGGGTGATTGGAACACTGAAGCTTTCTTT,CASSRSGQGDWNTEAFF
TRBV5-6,TRBJ1-2,TRBD1,NA,TGTGCCAGCAGCTGGAACAGGGGGCAGTCGGGCTACACCTTC,CASSWNRGQSGYTF
TRBV2,TRBJ1-5,TRBD1,few,TGTGCCAGCAGAGGGACAGGGAATCAGCCCCAGCATTTT,CASRGTGNQPQHF
TRBV10-1,TRBJ2-1,NA,NA,TGCGCCAGCAGGCTCAGACCGGGTGAGCAGTTCTTC,CASRLRPGEQFF
TRBV28,TRBJ2-5,NA,few,TGTGCCAGCAGTTTCCGGGGCGGGACAGAGACCCAGTACTTC,CASSFRGGTETQYF